Below, one TCR beta chain is given with its context. Assay used: immunoSEQ multiplex PCR; TCRdb lists only in-frame clones, some missing. The sample lists around 60,000 clones; roughly 94% were seen once. Germline-derived CDR1 and CDR2 are MNHEY and SMNVEV (reference sequence). Trimming removed 3 bases from V and 7 bases from J; junction bases left unmatched: 6. This CDR3 region has 13 residues. The data belong to a study of T cell changes during pregnancy in multiple sclerosis. The TCR comes from a female donor with multiple sclerosis, enrolled in a pregnancy study. V and J are TRBV27 and TRBJ2-7; TRBD2 matches at 7 bases. The material was CD8+ T cells from peripheral blood mononuclear cells, obtained in the third trimester of pregnancy. In DNA form, the CDR3 reads TGTGCCAGCAGTTTGGGGGGGTTGGGAGAGCAGTACTTC. As protein: CASSLGGLGEQYF.